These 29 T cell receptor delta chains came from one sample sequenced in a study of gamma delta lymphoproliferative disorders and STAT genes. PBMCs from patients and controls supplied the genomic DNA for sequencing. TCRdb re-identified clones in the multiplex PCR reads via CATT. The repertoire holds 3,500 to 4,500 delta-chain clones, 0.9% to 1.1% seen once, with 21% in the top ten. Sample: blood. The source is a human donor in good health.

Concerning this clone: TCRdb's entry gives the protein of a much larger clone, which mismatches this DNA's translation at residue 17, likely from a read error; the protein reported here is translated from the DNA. The CDR3 DNA sequence: TGTGCCTGTGACACGGTACTGGGGAGCAACATAAAAAGCACCGATAAACCCATCTTT. It codes for CACDTVLGSNIKSTDKPIF. The gene calls are TRDV2 and TRDJ1; 7 bases are shared with TRDD3. The V gene's germline CDR1 is GEAIGNYY and CDR2 EKD. The CDR3 has 19 residues.

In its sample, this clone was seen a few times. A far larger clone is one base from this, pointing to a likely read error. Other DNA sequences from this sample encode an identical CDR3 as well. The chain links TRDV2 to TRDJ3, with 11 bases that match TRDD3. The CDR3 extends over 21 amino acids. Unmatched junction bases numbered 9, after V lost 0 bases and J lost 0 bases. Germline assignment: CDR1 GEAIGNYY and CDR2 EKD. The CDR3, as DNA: TGTGCCTGTGACACCGGGGGAACTACTGGGGGATACTCCTGGGACACCCGACAGATGTTTTTC. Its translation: CACDTGGTTGGYSWDTRQMFF.

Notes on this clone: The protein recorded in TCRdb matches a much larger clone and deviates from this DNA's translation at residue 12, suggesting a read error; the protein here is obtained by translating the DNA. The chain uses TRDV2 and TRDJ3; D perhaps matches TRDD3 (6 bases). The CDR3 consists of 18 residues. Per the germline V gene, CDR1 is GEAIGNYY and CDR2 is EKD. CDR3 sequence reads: CACDTGGPSSWNTRQMFF. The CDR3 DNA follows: TGTGCCTGTGACACCGGGGGACCAAGCTCCTGGAACACCCGACAGATGTTTTTC.

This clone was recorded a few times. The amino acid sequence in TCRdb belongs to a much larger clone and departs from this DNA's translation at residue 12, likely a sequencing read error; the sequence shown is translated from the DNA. The CDR3 DNA reads TGTGCTCTTGGGAGATATCTTCCGTGGGGGATACACTACACCGATAAACTCATCTTT. It specifies CALGRYLPWGIHYTDKLIF. V gene TRDV1 combines with J gene TRDJ1; 10 bases match TRDD3. The J segment lost 0 bases and the V segment lost 5 bases, leaving 15 bases of the junction unmatched. CDR1 is TSWWSYY and CDR2 is QGS in the germline V gene. The CDR3 runs to 19 residues.

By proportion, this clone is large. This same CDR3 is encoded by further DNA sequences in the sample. CDR3 protein: CACDTSGVTGRSWDTRQMFF. The CDR3 DNA is TGTGCCTGTGACACATCCGGTGTGACTGGGAGATCCTGGGACACCCGACAGATGTTTTTC. This rearrangement joins TRDV2 to TRDJ3; perhaps TRDD3 as D (6 bases). The CDR3 has 20 amino acids. Germline CDR1 GEAIGNYY, CDR2 EKD. Trimming took 1 base from V and 1 from J, leaving 19 bases between them.

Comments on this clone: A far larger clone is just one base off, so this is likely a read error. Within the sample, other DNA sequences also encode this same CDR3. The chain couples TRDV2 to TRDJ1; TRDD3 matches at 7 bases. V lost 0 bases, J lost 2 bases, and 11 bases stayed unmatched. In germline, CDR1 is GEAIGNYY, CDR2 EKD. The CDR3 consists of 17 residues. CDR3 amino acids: CACDTVTRGMNTDKLIF. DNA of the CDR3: TGTGCCTGTGACACCGTAACCCGGGGGATGAATACCGATAAACTCATCTTT.

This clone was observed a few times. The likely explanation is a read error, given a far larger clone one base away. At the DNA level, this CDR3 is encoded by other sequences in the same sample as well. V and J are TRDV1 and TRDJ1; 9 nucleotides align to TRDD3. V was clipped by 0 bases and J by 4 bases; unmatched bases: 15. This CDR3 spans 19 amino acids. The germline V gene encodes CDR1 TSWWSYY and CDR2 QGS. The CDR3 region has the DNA TGTGCTCTTGGGGAACTGTCCTACCCCGGGGGATACTTTGGCGATAAACTCATCTTT. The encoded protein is CALGELSYPGGYFGDKLIF.

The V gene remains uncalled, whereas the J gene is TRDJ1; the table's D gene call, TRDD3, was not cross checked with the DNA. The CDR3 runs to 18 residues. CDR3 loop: CACDTLGDTERYTDKLIF. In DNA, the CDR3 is TGTGCCTGTGACACCCTGGGGGATACGGAGAGGTACACCGATAAACTCATCTTT.

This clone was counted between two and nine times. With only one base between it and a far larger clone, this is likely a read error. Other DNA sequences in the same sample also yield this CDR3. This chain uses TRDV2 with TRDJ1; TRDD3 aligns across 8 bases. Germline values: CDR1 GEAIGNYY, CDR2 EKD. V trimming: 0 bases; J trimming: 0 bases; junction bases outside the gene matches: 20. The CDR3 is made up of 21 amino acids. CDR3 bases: TGTGCCTGTGACACCGTCTTGAGCCTGGGGGACACCAGCTTGTACACCGATAAACTCATCTTT. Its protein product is CACDTVLSLGDTSLYTDKLIF.

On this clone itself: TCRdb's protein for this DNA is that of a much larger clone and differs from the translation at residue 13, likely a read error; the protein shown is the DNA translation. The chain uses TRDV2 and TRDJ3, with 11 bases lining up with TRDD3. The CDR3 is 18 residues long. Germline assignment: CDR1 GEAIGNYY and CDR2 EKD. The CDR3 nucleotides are TGTGCCTGTGACATGGGGGATACGTACTCCTGGGACGCCCGACAGATGTTTTTC. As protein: CACDMGDTYSWDARQMFF.

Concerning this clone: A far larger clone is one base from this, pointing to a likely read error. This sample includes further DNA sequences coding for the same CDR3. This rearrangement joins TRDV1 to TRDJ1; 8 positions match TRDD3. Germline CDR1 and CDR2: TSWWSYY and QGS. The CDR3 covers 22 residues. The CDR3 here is CALGELSYVGYAANWRTDKLIF. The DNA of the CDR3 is TGCGCTCTTGGGGAATTGTCCTACGTGGGATACGCGGCCAACTGGAGGACCGATAAACTCATCTTT.

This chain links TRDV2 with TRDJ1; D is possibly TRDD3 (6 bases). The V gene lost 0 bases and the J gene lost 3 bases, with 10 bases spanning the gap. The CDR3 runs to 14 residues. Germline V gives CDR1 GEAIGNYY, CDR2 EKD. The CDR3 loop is CACDTSGEPDKLIF. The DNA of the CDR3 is TGTGCCTGTGACACCTCTGGGGAACCCGATAAACTCATCTTT.

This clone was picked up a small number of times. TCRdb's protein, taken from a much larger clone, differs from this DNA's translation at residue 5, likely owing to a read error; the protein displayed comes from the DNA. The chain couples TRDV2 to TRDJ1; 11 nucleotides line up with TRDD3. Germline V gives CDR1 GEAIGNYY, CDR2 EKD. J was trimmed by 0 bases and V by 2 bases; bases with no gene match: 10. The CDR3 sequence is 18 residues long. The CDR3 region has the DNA TGTGCCTGTGACATCGTCGGAAACTGGGGGATAGACACCGATAAACTCATCTTT. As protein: CACDIVGNWGIDTDKLIF.

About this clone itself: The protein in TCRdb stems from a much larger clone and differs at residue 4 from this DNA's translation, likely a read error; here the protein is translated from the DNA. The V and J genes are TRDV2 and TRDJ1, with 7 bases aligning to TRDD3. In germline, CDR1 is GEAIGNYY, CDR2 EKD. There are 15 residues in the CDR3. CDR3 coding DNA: TGTGCCTGTGGCACCTTGGGGGAGATTGCCGATAAACTCATCTTT. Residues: CACGTLGEIADKLIF.

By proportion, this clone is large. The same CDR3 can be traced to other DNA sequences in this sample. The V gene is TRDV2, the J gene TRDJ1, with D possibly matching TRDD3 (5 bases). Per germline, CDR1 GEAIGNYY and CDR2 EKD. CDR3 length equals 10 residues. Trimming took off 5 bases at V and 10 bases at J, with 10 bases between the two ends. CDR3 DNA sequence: TGTGCCTGTGTCGGCACTGGACTCATCTTT. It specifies CACVGTGLIF.

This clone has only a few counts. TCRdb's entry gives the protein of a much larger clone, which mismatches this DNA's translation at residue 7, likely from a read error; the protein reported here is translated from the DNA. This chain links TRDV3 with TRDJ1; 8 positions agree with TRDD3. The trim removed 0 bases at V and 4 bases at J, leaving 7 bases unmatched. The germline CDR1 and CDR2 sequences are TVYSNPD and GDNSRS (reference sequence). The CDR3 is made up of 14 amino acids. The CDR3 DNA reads TGTGCCTTTAGATCCCTACTGGGGGGCGATAAACTCATCTTT. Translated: CAFRSLLGGDKLIF.

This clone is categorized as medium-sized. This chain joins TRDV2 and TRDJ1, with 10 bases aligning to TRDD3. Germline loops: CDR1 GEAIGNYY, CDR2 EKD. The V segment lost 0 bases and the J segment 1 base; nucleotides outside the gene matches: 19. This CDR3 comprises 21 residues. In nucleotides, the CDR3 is TGTGCCTGTGACACCCTCGAGGCTCCGAGTGGGGGATACCCTCGCACCGATAAACTCATCTTT. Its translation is CACDTLEAPSGGYPRTDKLIF.

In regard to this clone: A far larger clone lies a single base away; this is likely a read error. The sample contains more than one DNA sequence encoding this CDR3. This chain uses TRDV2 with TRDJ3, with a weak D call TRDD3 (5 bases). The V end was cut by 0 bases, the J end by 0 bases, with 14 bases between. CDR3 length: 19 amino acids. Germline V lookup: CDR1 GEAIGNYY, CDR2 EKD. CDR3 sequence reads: CACDTGGLTRSWDTRQMFF. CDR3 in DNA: TGTGCCTGTGACACCGGGGGGTTAACTCGCTCCTGGGACACCCGACAGATGTTTTTC.

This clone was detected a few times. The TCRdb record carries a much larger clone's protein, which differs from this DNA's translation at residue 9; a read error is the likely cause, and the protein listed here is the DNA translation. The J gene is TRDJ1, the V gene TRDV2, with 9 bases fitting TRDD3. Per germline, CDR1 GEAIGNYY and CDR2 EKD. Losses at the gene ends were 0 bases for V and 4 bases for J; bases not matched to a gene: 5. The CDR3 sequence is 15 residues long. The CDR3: CACDTVGDKDDKLIF. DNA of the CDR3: TGTGCCTGTGACACCGTGGGGGATAAGGACGATAAACTCATCTTT.

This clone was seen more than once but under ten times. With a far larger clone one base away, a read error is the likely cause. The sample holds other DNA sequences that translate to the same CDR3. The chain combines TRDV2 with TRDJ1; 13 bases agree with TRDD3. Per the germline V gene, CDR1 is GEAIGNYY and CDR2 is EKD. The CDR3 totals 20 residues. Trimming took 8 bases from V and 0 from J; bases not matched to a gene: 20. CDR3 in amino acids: CASYSLGDTRRRYDTDKLIF. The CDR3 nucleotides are TGTGCCTCCTACTCACTGGGGGATACGCGACGTAGATATGACACCGATAAACTCATCTTT.

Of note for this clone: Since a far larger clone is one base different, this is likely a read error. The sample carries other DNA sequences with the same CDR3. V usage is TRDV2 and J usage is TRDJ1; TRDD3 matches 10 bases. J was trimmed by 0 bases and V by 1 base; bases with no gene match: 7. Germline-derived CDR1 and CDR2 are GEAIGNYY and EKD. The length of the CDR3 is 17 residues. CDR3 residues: CACDTVSWGIDTDKLIF. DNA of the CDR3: TGTGCCTGTGACACAGTGAGCTGGGGGATAGACACCGATAAACTCATCTTT.

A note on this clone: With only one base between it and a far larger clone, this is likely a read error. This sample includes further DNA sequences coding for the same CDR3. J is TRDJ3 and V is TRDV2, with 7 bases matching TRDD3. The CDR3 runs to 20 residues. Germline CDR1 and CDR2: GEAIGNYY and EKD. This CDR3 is CACAPVGEPKSSWDTRQMFF. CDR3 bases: TGTGCTTGTGCCCCAGTGGGGGAGCCAAAAAGCTCCTGGGACACCCGACAGATGTTTTTC.

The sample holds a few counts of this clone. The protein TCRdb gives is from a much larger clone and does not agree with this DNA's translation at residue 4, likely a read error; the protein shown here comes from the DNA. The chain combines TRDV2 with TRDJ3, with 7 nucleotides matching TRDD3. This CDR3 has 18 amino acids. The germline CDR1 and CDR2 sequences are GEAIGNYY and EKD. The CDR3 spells CACVTVLGGTWDTRQMFF. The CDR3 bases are TGTGCCTGTGTCACCGTGCTGGGGGGGACCTGGGACACCCGACAGATGTTTTTC.

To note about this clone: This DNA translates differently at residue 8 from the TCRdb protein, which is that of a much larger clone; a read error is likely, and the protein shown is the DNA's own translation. CDR3 in DNA: TGTGCCTGTGATTCCGTACTGGAGGATACGCGCCACACCGATAAACTCATCTTT. Protein sequence: CACDSVLEDTRHTDKLIF. The J gene is TRDJ1, the V gene TRDV2, with 7 bases fitting TRDD3. The trim removed 4 bases at V and 0 bases at J, leaving 16 bases unmatched. Germline lookup yields CDR1 GEAIGNYY and CDR2 EKD. The CDR3 has 18 amino acids.

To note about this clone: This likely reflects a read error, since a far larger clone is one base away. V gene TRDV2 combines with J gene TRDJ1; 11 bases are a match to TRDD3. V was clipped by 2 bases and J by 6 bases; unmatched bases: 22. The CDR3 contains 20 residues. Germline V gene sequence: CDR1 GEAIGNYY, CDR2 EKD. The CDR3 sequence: CACDIVGPPDLLGDRHKLIF. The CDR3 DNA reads TGTGCCTGTGACATCGTCGGACCCCCAGATTTACTGGGGGATAGACATAAACTCATCTTT.

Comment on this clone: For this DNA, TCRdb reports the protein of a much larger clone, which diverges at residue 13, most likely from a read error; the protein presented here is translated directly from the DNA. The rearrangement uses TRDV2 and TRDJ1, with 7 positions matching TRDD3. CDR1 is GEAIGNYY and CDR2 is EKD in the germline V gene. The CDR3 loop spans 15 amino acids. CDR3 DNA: TGTGCCTGTGACACCTTGGGGGAGATTGCCGATAAACCCATCTTT. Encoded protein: CACDTLGEIADKPIF.

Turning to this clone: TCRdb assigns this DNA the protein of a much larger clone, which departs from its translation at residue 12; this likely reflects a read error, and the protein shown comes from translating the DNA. The CDR3 is CACDEVLGGPNADKLIF. The CDR3 region has the DNA TGTGCCTGTGACGAGGTACTGGGGGGACCTAACGCCGATAAACTCATCTTT. The chain joins TRDV2 to TRDJ1; 8 bases are shared with TRDD3. The germline CDR1 and CDR2 sequences are GEAIGNYY and EKD. V shed 3 bases and J 3 bases; nucleotides not matched to a gene: 14. The CDR3 length is 17 residues.

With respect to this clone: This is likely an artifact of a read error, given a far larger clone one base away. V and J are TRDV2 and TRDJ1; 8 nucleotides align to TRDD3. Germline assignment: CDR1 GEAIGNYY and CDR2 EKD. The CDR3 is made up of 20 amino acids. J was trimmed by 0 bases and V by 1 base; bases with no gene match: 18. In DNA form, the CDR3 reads TGTGCCTGTGACACTATCGCTGAGAATCTGGGGGACCTGTACACCGATAAACTCATCTTT. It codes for CACDTIAENLGDLYTDKLIF.

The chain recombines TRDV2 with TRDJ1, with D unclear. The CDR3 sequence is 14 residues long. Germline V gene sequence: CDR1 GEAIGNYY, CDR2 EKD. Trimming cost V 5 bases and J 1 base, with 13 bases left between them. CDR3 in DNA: TGTGCCTGTGTGGAGGTTTCGACCACCGATAAACTCATCTTT. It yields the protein CACVEVSTTDKLIF.